This T cell receptor beta chain was captured in a study of T cell repertoires in cytomegalovirus infection. Whole-study results and caveats: Across the ex vivo response, the dominant clonotypes were HLA-C-restricted CMV-specific TCR beta clonotypes. Identification of carriers of CMV plus the relevant HLA was achieved through cumulative public TCR beta family frequency.

The CDR3 extends over 15 amino acids. Germline loops: CDR1 DFQATT, CDR2 SNEGSKA (reference sequence). Trimming cost V 1 base and J 3 bases; bases outside gene matches: 7. TCRdb redid the calling of the reads with MiXCR, one entry per CDR3 protein. This sample has around 230,000 distinct CDR3 sequences, with 6% to 8% found just once. Details on this clonotype: Its antigen is currently unknown.

The clonotype originates from a human donor in good health (CMV status not recorded). Some clones in this sample may be carry-over from other donors' samples. Sequenced: PBMCs. This rearrangement joins TRBV20-1 to TRBJ2-7; 9 nucleotides match TRBD2. CDR3 sequence: CSARGGAGGGYEQYF. The CDR3 nucleotides are TGCAGTGCTAGAGGGGGAGCGGGGGGCGGCTACGAGCAGTACTTC.